The source of this T cell receptor beta chain is a study of T cells in localized non-small cell lung cancer. Data came from immunoSEQ multiplex PCR; TCRdb stores just in-frame clones and leaves some out. The sample yields tens of thousands of clones, around 90% seen once. Germline CDR1 and CDR2: LNHDA and SQIVND (reference sequence). This CDR3 region has 15 residues. The V and J ends lost 1 base and 7 bases, in that order; junction bases with no gene match: 9. Study outcomes and limitations: Higher blood T cell density tracked longer overall survival. Heterogeneity cannot be ruled out, as sequencing used one tumor region only. Detection in adjacent lung was observed for a median roughly 55 of the top 100 tumor clones. Among the tissues sampled, uninvolved adjacent lung had the highest T cell clonality, above tumor.

Comment on this clone: Its antigen remains unidentified.

This sequence was found in a man aged 40-75 years with stage I lung adenocarcinoma. Sequenced here: peripheral blood, sampled before any cancer treatment. This rearrangement joins TRBV19 to TRBJ1-2; 7 bases agree with TRBD1. The CDR3 nucleotides read TGTGCCAGTAGTATAGTGGGGGACAGCTCCGGTGGCTACACCTTC. Translating it yields CASSIVGDSSGGYTF.